The T cell receptor (beta chain) described here comes from a study of CD8+ T cells in alopecia areata. Study observations and caveats: Scalp sequencing captures resident alphabeta T cells of normal skin too. Researchers report lesional scalp, most notably alopecia totalis/universalis, outstripped normal scalp in clonality. Scalp clonality and expanded CD8+ clones among the top 100 were significantly decreased by tofacitinib.

Stated treatment: oral pan-JAK inhibitor, 5-10 mg twice daily. Using a FACSAria, the CD4+ and CD8+ T cells were sorted from the PBMCs. Extracted from the samples, RNA was reverse transcribed into cDNA to serve as the sequencing template. Assay: immunoSEQ multiplex PCR; the TCRdb copy retains only in-frame clones and omits some. The sample records about 120,000 clones, 58% being singletons. V was pared by 2 bases and J by 3 bases, with 4 bases of the junction left unmatched. The germline CDR1 and CDR2 sequences are SQVTM and ANQGSEA. CDR3 size: 13 residues. As regards this clone: Its antigen is currently unknown.

The V call is TRBV29-1, the J call TRBJ2-7, with TRBD1 matching 7 bases. The starting material was CD8+ T cells sorted from blood, obtained at week 4, from a patient treated with tofacitinib. The clonotype originates from a human donor with alopecia areata. CDR3 in DNA: TGCAGCGTTGAAAAACAGGGGATCTACGAGCAGTACTTC. Translating it yields CSVEKQGIYEQYF.